Reported below is one TCR beta chain. Germline loops: CDR1 SGHNT, CDR2 YENEEA. V gave up 4 bases and J gave up 1 base; unmatched junction bases: 6. This CDR3 comprises 16 residues. The sample comes from a study of blood T cell repertoires in COVID-19. Study-level information: The United States, Italy and Spain were the sources of the acute and convalescent COVID-19 samples. T cells, B-cell-depleted T cells, or PBMCs supplied cDNA or gDNA.

Assay used: immunoSEQ multiplex PCR; TCRdb lists only in-frame clones, some missing. The sample holds about 90,000 clones, 70% to 85% seen once. Sequenced input: peripheral blood. This chain links TRBV11-3 with TRBJ2-4, with 8 bases that match TRBD1. This receptor was taken from a man aged 70-80 years with acute or convalescent COVID-19. The CDR3: CASSSGQGKAKNIQYF. The DNA for the CDR3 is TGTGCCAGCAGCTCTGGACAGGGTAAGGCCAAAAACATTCAGTACTTC.